The next 13 T cell receptor beta chains were all read from a single sample in a study of blood T cell repertoires in COVID-19. Only in-frame clones appear in the TCRdb table, and some are missing; sequencing was by immunoSEQ multiplex PCR. Found here are fewer than 130,000 clones, roughly nine tenths of them singletons; the top ten hold approximately 5%. Sequencing was carried out using peripheral blood. The receptors shown here come from a human donor in a cohort sampled during active COVID-19.

The gene calls are TRBV28 and TRBJ2-7; 7 bases are a match to TRBD2. The V segment lost 6 bases and the J segment 1 base; nucleotides outside the gene matches: 9. The germline V gene has CDR1 MDHEN and CDR2 SYDVKM. This CDR3 spans 15 amino acids. The CDR3 loop is CASRGGSGGSYEQYF. The CDR3 bases are TGTGCCAGCAGAGGTGGTTCGGGGGGTTCCTACGAGCAGTACTTC. Full variable domain (missing parts from reference TRBV28 and TRBJ2-7): DVKVTQSSRYLVKRTGEKVFLECVQDMDHENMFWYRQDPGLGLRLIYFSYDVKMKEKGDIPEGYSVSREKKERFSLILESASTNQTSMYLCASRGGSGGSYEQYFGPGTRLTVT.

A few counts support this clone. The chain has TRBV27 and TRBJ1-3; 9 positions match TRBD1. This CDR3 has 19 amino acids. CDR1 is MNHEY, CDR2 SMNVEV, per germline (reference sequence). Trimming cost V 5 bases and J 4 bases; bases outside gene matches: 18. This CDR3 reads CASSRTHFPGQGGGNTIYF. In nucleotides, the CDR3 is TGTGCCAGCAGTCGCACCCATTTTCCGGGACAGGGTGGGGGAAACACCATATATTTT.

The V gene is TRBV28, the J gene TRBJ1-4; 11 bases agree with TRBD1. Germline V gene sequence: CDR1 MDHEN, CDR2 SYDVKM. There are 15 residues in the CDR3. Losses at the gene ends were 4 bases for V and 6 bases for J; bases not matched to a gene: 4. CDR3 sequence: CASSSRGQGDEKLFF. As DNA, the CDR3 is TGTGCCAGCAGTTCCAGGGGACAGGGGGATGAAAAACTGTTTTTT.

This chain uses TRBV4-1 with TRBJ2-5, with 9 bases lining up with TRBD2. The length of the CDR3 is 16 residues. V was clipped by 1 base and J by 5 bases; unmatched bases: 8. CDR1 and CDR2 (germline): MGHRA, YSYEKL. CDR3 region: CASSQVGLAGLETQYF. In DNA form, the CDR3 reads TGCGCCAGCAGCCAAGTTGGGCTAGCGGGATTGGAGACCCAGTACTTC.

This clone was picked up one time. This chain links TRBV30 with TRBJ1-1; TRBD1 matches 7 bases. Germline values: CDR1 GTSNPN, CDR2 SVGIG (reference sequence). Trimming took 0 bases from V and 1 from J; bases not matched to a gene: 2. This CDR3 spans 14 amino acids. This CDR3 is CAWSVGTENTEAFF. The CDR3 bases are TGTGCCTGGAGTGTAGGGACAGAGAACACTGAAGCTTTCTTT.

The chain couples TRBV19 to TRBJ2-3; 9 bases map to TRBD2. Germline CDR1 reads LNHDA; CDR2 reads SQIVND (reference sequence). J lost 4 bases, V lost 1 base, and 6 bases had no gene match. There are 16 residues in the CDR3. CDR3 sequence reads: CASSIGPSGNSDTQYF. CDR3 bases: TGTGCCAGTAGTATAGGGCCTAGCGGGAACTCAGATACGCAGTATTTT.

The V call is TRBV5-1, the J call TRBJ2-1; D might be TRBD2 (6 bases). The V gene's germline CDR1 is SGHRS and CDR2 YFSETQ. V was clipped by 0 bases and J by 2 bases, with 9 bases between them. This CDR3 has 15 residues. CDR3 amino acids: CASSLDGGTYNEQFF. The CDR3 DNA reads TGCGCCAGCAGCTTGGACGGGGGAACCTACAATGAGCAGTTCTTC. The entire variable domain, with the rest obtained from reference TRBV5-1 and TRBJ2-1, is as follows: KAGVTQTPRYLIKTRGQQVTLSCSPISGHRSVSWYQQTPGQGLQFLFEYFSETQRNKGNFPGRFSGRQFSNSRSEMNVSTLELGDSALYLCASSLDGGTYNEQFFGPGTRLTVL.

V is TRBV19 and J is TRBJ1-4; no definite D call. In germline, CDR1 is LNHDA, CDR2 SQIVND (reference sequence). This CDR3 is 16 amino acids long. Deletions cut 4 bases from V and 0 bases from J, with 12 bases between. CDR3 DNA: TGTGCCAGTAGTACCTCCGGTGGAGCAACTAATGAAAAACTGTTTTTT. The encoded protein is CASSTSGGATNEKLFF.

The chain combines TRBV6-5 with TRBJ2-1; possible D gene TRBD2, 7 bases. Between the trimmed V and J ends, which lost 2 bases and 8 bases, there was a span of 16 bases. Germline CDR1 reads MNHEY; CDR2 reads SVGAGI. This CDR3 is 15 amino acids long. DNA of the CDR3: TGTGCCAGCAGTTACGGGGCGGGGGCTTGGGATGAGCAGTTCTTC. Its translation is CASSYGAGAWDEQFF.

This clone appeared a single time. The chain joins TRBV7-9 to TRBJ1-2; the D is unclear. This CDR3 region has 12 residues. In germline, CDR1 is SEHNR, CDR2 FQNEAQ (reference sequence). V was pared by 5 bases and J by 7 bases, with 11 bases between. The CDR3 reads CASSPGKSGYTF. The CDR3 DNA reads as TGTGCCAGCAGCCCCGGGAAGAGTGGCTACACCTTC. Complete variable domain (other parts from reference TRBV7-9 and TRBJ1-2): DTGVSQNPRHKITKRGQNVTFRCDPISEHNRLYWYRQTLGQGPEFLTYFQNEAQLEKSRLLSDRFSAERPKGSFSTLEIQRTEQGDSAMYLCASSPGKSGYTFGSGTRLTVV.

This chain uses TRBV2 with TRBJ2-3, with 7 bases lining up with TRBD2. Germline-derived CDR1 and CDR2 are SNHLY and FYNNEI. This CDR3 has 14 residues. The V segment lost 7 bases and the J segment 0 bases; nucleotides outside the gene matches: 4. This chain's CDR3 is CASTQLASTDTQYF. The DNA of the CDR3 is TGTGCCAGCACACAACTAGCGAGCACAGATACGCAGTATTTT.

The V call is TRBV20-1, the J call TRBJ2-1; D might be TRBD1 (6 bases). Looked up from germline, CDR1 is DFQATT and CDR2 is SNEGSKA (reference sequence). This CDR3 region has 13 residues. V shed 3 bases and J shed 5 bases, with 11 bases lying between them. The CDR3 protein is CSASGGFDNEQFF. For the CDR3, the DNA is TGCAGTGCTAGTGGGGGCTTCGACAATGAGCAGTTCTTC.

This clone was seen only once. This chain links TRBV27 with TRBJ2-1; D may be TRBD2 (7 bases). V lost 6 bases and J lost 10, with 13 bases in between. The CDR3 loop spans 12 amino acids. The germline V gene encodes CDR1 MNHEY and CDR2 SMNVEV (reference sequence). CDR3 sequence (DNA): TGTGCCAGCAGGACCAAGGGGGGGGAGCAGTTCTTC. Its protein is CASRTKGGEQFF.